This is a list of T cell receptor beta chains from one sample in a study of blood T cells in healthy people across ages. TCRdb fed the 5' RACE reads into MiXCR, producing one record per CDR3 protein. The table shows around 710,000 distinct CDR3 sequences, with more than 40% occurring only once. Sequenced sample: blood. The receptors come from a woman aged 60-75 years in good health. Each CDR3 is given with its conserved first and last residue. A D gene is named only where the DNA matches it firmly. The size of a clone is reported for some rows only, either as once, few or many, or as a class for expanded clones.

TRBJ2-1,NA,TRBV27,NA,TGTGCCAGCAGTTTAAGACAGGTCCCGCATCGCAATGAGCAGTTCTTC,CASSLRQVPHRNEQFF
TRBJ2-3,NA,TRBV5-1,TRBD1,TGCGCCAGCATCTTGGGACAGGGTGGAATAGGTGGTACGCAGTATTTT,CASILGQGGIGGTQYF
TRBJ1-1,NA,TRBV3-1,NA,TGTGCCAGCAGCCGTATCGCCGGGACCAAGGGCGCTGAAGCTTTCTTT,CASSRIAGTKGAEAFF
TRBJ2-6,NA,TRBV6-5,TRBD2,TGTGCCAGCAGTTACGGGGGACTAGCGGGAGAGTTACACTCTGGGGCCAACGTCCTGACTTTC,CASSYGGLAGELHSGANVLTF
TRBJ2-3,once,TRBV7-2,NA,TGTACCAGCAGCCCAGCATCGGGCCAGCCGAGCAGCGATACGCAGTATTTT,CTSSPASGQPSSDTQYF
TRBJ2-1,few,TRBV7-9,NA,TGTGCCAGCAGCTCTCTTATAGCCGGTGAGCAGTTCTTC,CASSSLIAGEQFF
TRBJ2-5,NA,TRBV7-3,TRBD2,TGTGCCAGCAGCTTAACGGGAGGGGATGCGACCCAGTACTTC,CASSLTGGDATQYF
TRBJ2-3,many,TRBV7-2,NA,TGTGCCAGCAGCACGTTTGCAGATACGCAGTATTTT,CASSTFADTQYF
TRBJ2-7,few,TRBV24-1,NA,TGTGCCACCAGTGATTTCCGGGACATCCGTCGGCAGCAGTACTTC,CATSDFRDIRRQQYF
TRBJ2-3,NA,TRBV5-5,NA,TGTGCCAGCAACATACAGGCTAGCACAGATACGCAGTATTTT,CASNIQASTDTQYF
TRBJ2-7,many,TRBV27,TRBD1,TGTGCCAGCAGTTTAAGAGGACAGGGGGGGCTCGAGCAGTACTTC,CASSLRGQGGLEQYF
TRBJ1-4,many,TRBV29-1,TRBD1,TGCAGCGCCCGACAGGGAGGTGAAAAACTGTTTTTT,CSARQGGEKLFF
TRBJ1-5,NA,TRBV11-2,NA,TGTGCCAGCAGCTTAGGCCCCGGGCAGCCGGTCCAGCATTTT,CASSLGPGQPVQHF
TRBJ1-1,NA,TRBV6-5,TRBD1,TGTGCCAGCAGTGGGACAGGGGGGGTCTACGCTTTCTTT,CASSGTGGVYAFF